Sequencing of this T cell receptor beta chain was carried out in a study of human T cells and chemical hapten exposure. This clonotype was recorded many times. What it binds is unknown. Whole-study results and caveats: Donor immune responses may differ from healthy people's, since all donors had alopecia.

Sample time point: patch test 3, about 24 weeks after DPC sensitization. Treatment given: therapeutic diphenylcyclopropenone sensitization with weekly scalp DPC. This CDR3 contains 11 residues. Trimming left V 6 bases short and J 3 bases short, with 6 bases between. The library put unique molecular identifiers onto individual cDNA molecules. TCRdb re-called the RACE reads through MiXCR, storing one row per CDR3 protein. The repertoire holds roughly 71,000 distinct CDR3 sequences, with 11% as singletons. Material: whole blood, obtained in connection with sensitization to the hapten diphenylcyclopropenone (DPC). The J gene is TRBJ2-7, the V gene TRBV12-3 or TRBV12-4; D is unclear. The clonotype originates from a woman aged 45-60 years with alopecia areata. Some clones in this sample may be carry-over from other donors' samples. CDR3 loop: CASSRYYEQYF. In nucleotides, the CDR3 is TGTGCCAGCAGCCGGTACTACGAGCAGTACTTC.